Each of the 29 T cell receptor beta chains below was sequenced from the same sample in a study of shared clonotypes between healthy human individuals. Repertoires were generated with immunoSEQ multiplex PCR, while TCRdb's copy carries only in-frame clones and drops some. The table has around 510,000 clones, 95% to 97% seen once. Sample: naive CD4+ T cells sorted from blood. Subset meaning: CD45RA+ positively selected. Every receptor here comes from a woman aged 25 to 45 in good health.

Here the CDR3 reads CANTGSSRRYEQYF. As DNA, the CDR3 is TGTGCTAACACAGGTTCCAGCAGGAGGTACGAGCAGTACTTC. V gene TRBV6-6 combines with J gene TRBJ2-7; D could derive from TRBD1 or TRBD2 (5 bases each). The CDR3 covers 14 residues. The germline CDR1 and CDR2 sequences are MNHNY and SVGAGI (reference sequence).

The gene calls are TRBV11-2 and TRBJ2-1; D possibly corresponds to TRBD2 (6 bases). Germline V gene data show CDR1 as SGHAT and CDR2 as FQNNGV. This CDR3 has 17 amino acids. V was clipped by 1 base and J by 4 bases, with 17 bases between them. CDR3 DNA sequence: TGTGCCAGCAGCTTAGGCGCCGCGGGATTATTTTACAATGAGCAGTTCTTC. Encoded protein: CASSLGAAGLFYNEQFF.

There are a few counts of this clone. The genes are TRBV21-1 and TRBJ2-7; the table's D call TRBD2 went unverified against the DNA. TRBV21-1 is listed as a pseudogene. The CDR3 is 11 amino acids. The CDR3 DNA reads TGTGCCAGCACCGCTCCGGGTGAGCAGTACTTC. Translation: CASTAPGEQYF.

V usage is TRBV7-8 and J usage is TRBJ2-7, with 10 positions matching TRBD1. The CDR3 sequence is 18 residues long. Losses at the gene ends were 2 bases for V and 3 bases for J; bases not matched to a gene: 13. CDR1 and CDR2 (germline): SGHVS, FQNEAQ. The CDR3 DNA is TGTGCCAGCAGCTTACGCCCCGCGGGACAGGGGAAGAACTACGAGCAGTACTTC. It translates to CASSLRPAGQGKNYEQYF.

The chain employs TRBV28 and TRBJ2-1; 8 nucleotides align to TRBD1. The CDR3 loop spans 16 amino acids. J was trimmed by 6 bases and V by 7 bases; bases with no gene match: 14. Germline CDR1 MDHEN, CDR2 SYDVKM. CDR3 sequence (DNA): TGTGCCAGCACTAGTATGCCAGGACAGGGTTCCAATGAGCAGTTCTTC. Translation: CASTSMPGQGSNEQFF.

As for this clone: This sample includes further DNA sequences coding for the same CDR3. The chain links TRBV5-1 to TRBJ2-5; the D gene is possibly TRBD2 (6 bases). The J call is doubtful: the DNA matches TRBJ2-7 better. This CDR3 is 14 amino acids long. CDR1 and CDR2 (germline): SGHRS, YFSETQ. CDR3 sequence reads: CASSLGLAVYEQYF. CDR3 nucleotides: TGCGCCAGCAGCTTGGGTTTAGCGGTTTACGAGCAGTACTTC.

The chain has TRBV6-5 and TRBJ2-7; D possibly corresponds to TRBD2 (5 bases). The CDR3 extends over 14 amino acids. Germline V gene sequence: CDR1 MNHEY, CDR2 SVGAGI. V was clipped by 0 bases and J by 0 bases, with 6 bases between them. The DNA of the CDR3 is TGTGCCAGCAGTTACTCGCGGGTCTCCTACGAGCAGTACTTC. Protein sequence: CASSYSRVSYEQYF.

The CDR3 coding sequence is TGTGCCAGCAGGTCACGGCTAGCCTACGAGCAGTACTTC. Its translation is CASRSRLAYEQYF. The chain couples TRBV6-6 to TRBJ2-7, with D unresolved. Trimming took off 6 bases at V and 2 bases at J, with 11 bases between the two ends. The CDR3 runs to 13 residues. In germline, CDR1 is MNHNY, CDR2 SVGAGI (reference sequence).

The CDR3 spells CASSLSYRTNEKLFF. CDR3 bases: TGTGCCAGCAGTTTATCGTACAGGACTAATGAAAAACTGTTTTTT. The V call is TRBV27, the J call TRBJ1-4, with D possibly matching TRBD1 (5 bases). V dropped 0 bases and J dropped 2 bases, with 7 bases sitting between them. This CDR3 spans 15 amino acids. CDR1 is MNHEY, CDR2 SMNVEV, per germline (reference sequence).

The gene calls are TRBV21-1 and TRBJ2-7. TRBV21-1 is labeled a pseudogene. The CDR3 sequence is 11 residues long. This CDR3 reads CASFRIYEQYF. In nucleotides, the CDR3 is TGTGCCAGCTTTCGGATCTACGAGCAGTACTTC.

The chain employs TRBV5-1 and TRBJ1-4; 8 bases are shared with TRBD1. Germline CDR1 and CDR2: SGHRS and YFSETQ. The CDR3 extends over 14 amino acids. The V and J ends lost 3 bases and 6 bases, in that order; junction bases with no gene match: 4. The CDR3 DNA reads TGCGCCAGCAGCTACAGGGGGTCGGATGAAAAACTGTTTTTT. It specifies CASSYRGSDEKLFF.

The chain employs TRBV10-3 and TRBJ1-4; D perhaps matches TRBD1 (5 bases). Trimming cost V 2 bases and J 3 bases, with 16 bases left between them. CDR3 size: 17 residues. From germline, CDR1 is ENHRY and CDR2 SYGVKD. CDR3 bases: TGTGCCATCAGTGAGACCCAGGGAGTAGTGGCTAATGAAAAACTGTTTTTT. Translating gives CAISETQGVVANEKLFF.

The rearrangement links TRBV5-6 to TRBJ1-1; D call uncertain. CDR1 and CDR2 from the germline V gene are SGHDT and YYEEEE. Trimming left V 6 bases short and J 1 base short, with 13 bases between. This CDR3 contains 14 residues. CDR3 DNA sequence: TGTGCCAGCAACCGAGTATGGGAGAACACTGAAGCTTTCTTT. Protein: CASNRVWENTEAFF. The full variable domain, its missing parts supplied by reference TRBV5-6 and TRBJ1-1, is DAGVTQSPTHLIKTRGQQVTLRCSPKSGHDTVSWYQQALGQGPQFIFQYYEEEERQRGNFPDRFSGHQFPNYSSELNVNALLLGDSALYLCASNRVWENTEAFFGQGTRLTVV.

The V gene is TRBV5-1, the J gene TRBJ1-1; D not certain. The CDR3 extends over 15 amino acids. V shed 0 bases and J shed 2 bases, with 11 bases lying between them. Germline CDR1 and CDR2: SGHRS and YFSETQ. This CDR3 reads CASSLAPPANTEAFF. The CDR3 bases are TGCGCCAGCAGCTTGGCCCCTCCAGCCAACACTGAAGCTTTCTTT.

The DNA for the CDR3 is TGTGCCAGCAGCTTGGCGGGGGTCTCCTACGAGCAGTACTTC. It is translated as CASSLAGVSYEQYF. The V and J genes are TRBV5-4 and TRBJ2-7; D possibly corresponds to TRBD2 (6 bases). V shed 0 bases and J shed 0 bases, with 7 bases lying between them. The CDR3 sequence is 14 residues long. In germline, CDR1 is SGHNT, CDR2 YYREEE (reference sequence).

V and J are TRBV25-1 and TRBJ1-1; D not resolved. From germline, CDR1 is MGHDK and CDR2 SYGVNS. V was trimmed by 6 bases and J by 5 bases, leaving 13 bases between them. The CDR3 length is 13 residues. CDR3 protein: CASSPSGVTEAFF. In DNA, the CDR3 is TGTGCCAGCAGCCCTTCCGGGGTAACTGAAGCTTTCTTT. The complete variable domain, with remaining parts taken from reference TRBV25-1 and TRBJ1-1, reads EADIYQTPRYLVIGTGKKITLECSQTMGHDKMYWYQQDPGMELHLIHYSYGVNSTEKGDLSSESTVSRIRTEHFPLTLESARPSHTSQYLCASSPSGVTEAFFGQGTRLTVV.

This clone was seen just once. This chain uses TRBV10-3 with TRBJ1-2, with D maybe TRBD1 (6 bases). V gave up 6 bases and J gave up 4 bases, with 12 bases separating them. There are 13 residues in the CDR3. Germline CDR1 ENHRY, CDR2 SYGVKD. CDR3 sequence (DNA): TGTGCCATCAGCGAACAGGGACCCTATGGCTACACCTTC. Translated, it gives CAISEQGPYGYTF.

This chain links TRBV7-9 with TRBJ1-1; 7 nucleotides align to TRBD1. Germline trimming cut 3 bases from V and 2 bases from J; bases unmatched to any gene: 6. Germline V gene sequence: CDR1 SEHNR, CDR2 FQNEAQ (reference sequence). This CDR3 has 15 residues. The DNA of the CDR3 is TGTGCCAGCAGCTTTAGTGGGACAGTAAACACTGAAGCTTTCTTT. Protein sequence: CASSFSGTVNTEAFF.

This chain links TRBV5-6 with TRBJ2-1, with D perhaps given as TRBD1 or TRBD2 (6 bases each). V lost 2 bases and J 8 bases, leaving 17 bases between the germline ends. Germline values: CDR1 SGHDT, CDR2 YYEEEE. This CDR3 spans 15 amino acids. The CDR3 here is CASSFITLGGDEQFF. CDR3 DNA sequence: TGTGCCAGCAGCTTTATCACCCTGGGGGGCGATGAGCAGTTCTTC.

The CDR3 spells CASRLRYNTQYF. CDR3 DNA: TGTGCCAGCAGGCTGAGGTACAATACGCAGTATTTT. This chain joins TRBV2 and TRBJ2-3; unclear D gene. Looked up from germline, CDR1 is SNHLY and CDR2 is FYNNEI. V gave up 6 bases and J gave up 7 bases, with 11 bases separating them. This CDR3 comprises 12 residues.

About this clone itself: The sample holds other DNA sequences that translate to the same CDR3. The chain is built from TRBV5-1 and TRBJ2-5; TRBD1 matches at 9 bases. V gave up 4 bases and J gave up 3 bases; unmatched junction bases: 1. Germline CDR1 SGHRS, CDR2 YFSETQ. This CDR3 spans 13 amino acids. Here the CDR3 reads CASSRQGEETQYF. CDR3 nucleotides: TGCGCCAGCAGCAGACAGGGGGAAGAGACCCAGTACTTC.

This chain joins TRBV6-5 and TRBJ1-2; the D is unclear. CDR1 MNHEY and CDR2 SVGAGI come from the germline V gene. This CDR3 spans 13 amino acids. Trimming removed 0 bases from V and 8 bases from J, with 10 bases in between. CDR3 DNA: TGTGCCAGCAGTTACTCGACCGGGATAGGCTACACCTTC. Residues: CASSYSTGIGYTF.

This chain connects TRBV5-1 to TRBJ1-2, with D possibly matching TRBD1 (6 bases). Germline V CDR1 and CDR2: SGHRS, YFSETQ. There are 15 residues in the CDR3. V lost 0 bases and J lost 2, with 11 bases in between. The CDR3 nucleotides are TGCGCCAGCAGCTTGGTCAGGGGCGTGAACTATGGCTACACCTTC. This codes for CASSLVRGVNYGYTF.

V usage is TRBV18 and J usage is TRBJ1-4; no reliable D call. The length of the CDR3 is 13 residues. Trimming removed 3 bases at V and 11 bases at J, with 13 bases between. The germline gives CDR1 KGHSH, CDR2 LQKENI. CDR3 in DNA: TGTGCCAGCTCACCTGGACCCCGGGAGAAACTGTTTTTT. This codes for CASSPGPREKLFF.

V gene TRBV5-1 combines with J gene TRBJ2-7; 11 nucleotides agree with TRBD1. After removal of 4 bases from V and 6 bases from J, the junction contained 9 bases not matched to a gene. The CDR3 contains 15 residues. Germline CDR1 SGHRS, CDR2 YFSETQ. The DNA for the CDR3 is TGCGCCAGCAGCGTCCCGGGACAGGGGGTGGTCGAGCAGTACTTC. It codes for CASSVPGQGVVEQYF. Variable domain in full (rest from reference TRBV5-1 and TRBJ2-7): KAGVTQTPRYLIKTRGQQVTLSCSPISGHRSVSWYQQTPGQGLQFLFEYFSETQRNKGNFPGRFSGRQFSNSRSEMNVSTLELGDSALYLCASSVPGQGVVEQYFGPGTRLTVT.

The gene calls are TRBV2 and TRBJ2-7; 7 bases are shared with TRBD1. V trimming: 7 bases; J trimming: 3 bases; junction bases outside the gene matches: 6. From germline, CDR1 is SNHLY and CDR2 FYNNEI. The CDR3 contains 13 residues. The chain's CDR3 is CASTLGGYYEQYF. The CDR3 DNA follows: TGTGCCAGCACCTTAGGGGGCTACTACGAGCAGTACTTC.

The chain joins TRBV21-1 to TRBJ2-7; whether TRBD2, the table's D call, matches the DNA was not checked. TRBV21-1 is described as a pseudogene. The length of the CDR3 is 15 residues. CDR3 bases: TGTGCCAGCAGCAACCGGGACTTCTGCCACTACGAGCAGTACTTC. Protein product: CASSNRDFCHYEQYF.

Here the CDR3 DNA reads TGTGCCAGCAGTTTATCGGCCGGGGCGCGGGGCTACACCTTC. Amino acids: CASSLSAGARGYTF. The chain combines TRBV27 with TRBJ1-2; TRBD1 is a possible D gene (5 bases). V lost 0 bases, J lost 8 bases, and 13 bases lay in between. The CDR3 loop spans 14 amino acids. Germline CDR1 and CDR2: MNHEY and SMNVEV (reference sequence).

The chain combines TRBV6-5 with TRBJ2-5; D is uncertain. CDR1 MNHEY and CDR2 SVGAGI come from the germline V gene. Deletions cut 4 bases from V and 7 bases from J, with 10 bases between. The CDR3 runs to 12 residues. Here the CDR3 DNA reads TGTGCCAGCAGTTCCCTGCCAGGGACCCAGTACTTC. Translating gives CASSSLPGTQYF.